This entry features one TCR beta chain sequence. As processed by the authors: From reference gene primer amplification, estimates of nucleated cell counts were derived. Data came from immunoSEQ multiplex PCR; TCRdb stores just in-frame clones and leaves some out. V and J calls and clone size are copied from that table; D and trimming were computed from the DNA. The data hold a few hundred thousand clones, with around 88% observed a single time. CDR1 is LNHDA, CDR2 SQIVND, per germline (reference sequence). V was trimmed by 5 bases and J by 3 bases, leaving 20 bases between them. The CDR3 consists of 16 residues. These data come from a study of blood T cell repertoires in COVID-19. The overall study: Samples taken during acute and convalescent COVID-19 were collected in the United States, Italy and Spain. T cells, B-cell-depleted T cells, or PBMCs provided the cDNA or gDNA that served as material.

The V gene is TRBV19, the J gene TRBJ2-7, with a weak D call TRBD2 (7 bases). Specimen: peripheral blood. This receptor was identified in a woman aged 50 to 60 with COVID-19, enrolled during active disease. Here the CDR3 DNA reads TGTGCCAGTAGTGGGCGGTCGGGGGGCCGAGGCTACGAGCAGTACTTC. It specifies CASSGRSGGRGYEQYF.